One sample yielded the 22 T cell receptor beta chains listed below, sequenced in a study of T cell clonality in common variable immunodeficiency. Findings and limits, study-wide: Fewer deletions and N-nucleotide insertions were reportedly seen in common variable immunodeficiency TCR beta sequences.

The assay was immunoSEQ multiplex PCR, and TCRdb's table has in-frame clones only and misses some. The table lists 30,000 to 40,000 clones, with no singletons. These TCRs' antigens remain unknown. What was sequenced was peripheral blood mononuclear cells. These receptors were obtained from a human donor with common variable immunodeficiency.

In its sample, this clone was seen many times. The read ends 3 residues before the CDR3 terminus; that terminus is restored from the germline J gene. V is TRBV6-1 and J is TRBJ2-7, with TRBD2 identical over 7 bases. Germline values: CDR1 MNHNS, CDR2 SASEGT. J gave up 6 bases and V 0 bases, and 8 bases lay outside the gene matches. The CDR3 is made up of 15 amino acids. The CDR3 loop is CASSEAIPGLSEQYF. CDR3 DNA (partial): TGTGCCAGCAGTGAAGCGATACCGGGACTAAGCGAG.

The table lists this clone with many counts. The read is 3 residues too short to cover the CDR3 end, so that end is filled in from the germline J gene. The chain combines TRBV7-3 with TRBJ1-2, with D maybe TRBD1 (6 bases). V was shortened by 3 bases and J by 2 bases, with 7 bases between the two germline ends. Germline-derived CDR1 and CDR2 are SGHTA and FQGTGA. The CDR3 is 13 residues long. The sequenced part of the CDR3 DNA is TGTGCCAGCAGCTTCGACAGGAACTATGGC. It is translated as CASSFDRNYG. In full, the CDR3 is CASSFDRNYGYTF. The variable domain in full, with the rest retrieved from reference TRBV7-3 and TRBJ1-2, is GAGVSQTPSNKVTEKGKYVELRCDPISGHTALYWYRQSLGQGPEFLIYFQGTGAADDSGLPNDRFFAVRPEGSVSTLKIQRTERGDSAVYLCASSFDRNYGYTFGSGTRLTVV.

This clone was detected many times. The read falls 3 residues short of the CDR3 end, and the missing part is taken from the germline J gene. The chain uses TRBV2 and TRBJ2-2, with D possibly TRBD1 on 6 matching bases. V was pared by 6 bases and J by 0 bases, with 11 bases between. Per germline, CDR1 SNHLY and CDR2 FYNNEI. The length of the CDR3 is 15 residues. The sequenced part of the CDR3 DNA is TGTGCCAGCAGCAAGGGGGTTACGAACACCGGGGAG. It codes for CASSKGVTNTGE. The full CDR3 protein is CASSKGVTNTGELFF.

This clone showed up many times. The observed sequence ends 3 residues before the CDR3 terminus, with the missing tail filled in from the germline J gene. This chain joins TRBV4-2 and TRBJ2-1; TRBD2 agrees at 7 bases. The ends lost 5 bases at V and 4 bases at J; junction bases unmatched: 8. Looked up from germline, CDR1 is LGHNA and CDR2 is YNFKEQ. This CDR3 comprises 15 residues. CDR3 DNA (partial): TGTGCCAGCAGCGCGCGGGAGAGTCCTTACAATGAG. Amino acids: CASSARESPYNE. The CDR3, in full, reads CASSARESPYNEQFF.

This clone was seen a handful of times. From the germline J gene comes the end of the CDR3, since the read stops 3 residues before it. V usage is TRBV20-1 and J usage is TRBJ2-5, with 13 nucleotides matching TRBD2. Germline CDR1 and CDR2: DFQATT and SNEGSKA (reference sequence). V gave up 4 bases and J gave up 3 bases; unmatched junction bases: 5. The CDR3 consists of 15 residues. This chain's CDR3 is CSAIRGLAGKETQYF. The part of the CDR3 DNA that was read is TGCAGTGCTATCCGGGGACTAGCGGGAAAAGAGACC.

This clone was detected many times. With the read ending 3 residues before the CDR3 end, the germline J gene is used to fill in that end. The chain carries TRBV7-9 and TRBJ1-1; no reliable D call. The germline V gene has CDR1 SEHNR and CDR2 FQNEAQ (reference sequence). With 4 bases removed from V and 4 bases from J, the gap between germline ends came to 13 bases. The CDR3 is 14 residues long. CDR3 amino acids: CASSSGLSGTEAFF. CDR3 DNA (partial): TGTGCCAGCAGCTCAGGACTGAGTGGCACTGAA. Based on the CDR3 plus reference TRBV7-9 and TRBJ1-1, the full variable domain is DTGVSQNPRHKITKRGQNVTFRCDPISEHNRLYWYRQTLGQGPEFLTYFQNEAQLEKSRLLSDRFSAERPKGSFSTLEIQRTEQGDSAMYLCASSSGLSGTEAFFGQGTRLTVV.

As to this clone: The read gets to within 3 residues of the CDR3 end, and the germline J gene fills in the rest. The genes are TRBV19 and TRBJ2-7; D gene ambiguous. This CDR3 contains 15 residues. The V and J ends lost 1 base and 2 bases respectively, with 12 bases between them. The germline V gene has CDR1 LNHDA and CDR2 SQIVND (reference sequence). CDR3 sequence: CASSIVLYPPYEQYF. The DNA read from the CDR3 is TGTGCCAGTAGTATAGTCCTCTACCCACCCTACGAG.

There are a few counts of this clone. The read finishes 3 residues shy of the CDR3 end, and the germline J gene is used to complete it. This chain uses TRBV7-9 with TRBJ2-5; D is undetermined. Deletions cut 2 bases from V and 1 base from J, with 11 bases between. Per the germline V gene, CDR1 is SEHNR and CDR2 is FQNEAQ (reference sequence). The CDR3 length is 15 residues. CDR3 bases read: TGTGCCAGCAGCTTAAGCGTGGTGTTCCAAGAGACC. This encodes CASSLSVVFQET. The entire CDR3 protein is CASSLSVVFQETQYF.

This clone was observed at least ten times. The CDR3 is cut off 3 residues early in the read; its end comes from the germline J gene. The chain couples TRBV20-1 to TRBJ2-4; 10 bases line up with TRBD2. CDR1 and CDR2 from the germline V gene are DFQATT and SNEGSKA (reference sequence). This CDR3 has 16 residues. V was pared by 0 bases and J by 4 bases, with 6 bases of the junction left unmatched. Partial CDR3 DNA: TGCAGTGCTAGAGATACCACTAGCGGGGATAAAAACATT. Translating gives CSARDTTSGDKNI. The entire CDR3 protein is CSARDTTSGDKNIQYF.

This clone was seen at least ten times. The CDR3 extends 3 residues past the end of the read, so its final part is completed from the germline J gene. This chain uses TRBV30 with TRBJ1-2; possibly TRBD1 for D (5 bases). CDR3 size: 12 residues. Germline V gene data show CDR1 as GTSNPN and CDR2 as SVGIG (reference sequence). The covered CDR3 bases are TGTGCCTGGAGTGCTCAGGGCGAAGGC. It yields the protein CAWSAQGEG. The entire CDR3 protein is CAWSAQGEGYTF.

This clone was counted ten times or more. The read is 3 residues too short to cover the CDR3 end, so that end is filled in from the germline J gene. The genes are TRBV7-9 and TRBJ1-2; 9 bases match TRBD1. The J segment lost 4 bases and the V segment lost 4 bases, leaving 1 base of the junction unmatched. From germline, CDR1 is SEHNR and CDR2 FQNEAQ (reference sequence). This CDR3 region has 13 residues. Incomplete CDR3 DNA: TGTGCCAGCAGCTCGACAGGGGGCTATGGC. It yields the protein CASSSTGGYG. The entire CDR3 protein is CASSSTGGYGYTF.

There are many counts of this clone. The CDR3 reads CASSAQGWSNEQFF. Incomplete CDR3 DNA: TGTGCCAGCAGTGCGCAGGGGTGGTCCAATGAG. The J gene is TRBJ2-1, the V gene TRBV6-1; the D gene is possibly TRBD1 (6 bases). The read gets to within 3 residues of the CDR3 end, and the germline J gene fills in the rest. Trimming took off 4 bases at V and 6 bases at J, with 13 bases between the two ends. This CDR3 is 14 amino acids long. Germline-derived CDR1 and CDR2 are MNHNS and SASEGT.

This clone was seen a few times. CDR3 DNA, as far as it was read: TGTGCCAGCAGTATAACCGGGACAACATATGAAAAA. It translates to CASSITGTTYEK. The full CDR3 reads CASSITGTTYEKLFF. The chain recombines TRBV6-2 or TRBV6-3 with TRBJ1-4; weak D call: TRBD1 (6 bases). The read finishes 3 residues shy of the CDR3 end, and the germline J gene is used to complete it. Germline assignment: CDR1 MNHEY and CDR2 SVGEGT. The CDR3 length is 15 residues. Between the trimmed V and J ends, which lost 5 bases and 6 bases, there was a span of 16 bases.

This clone has a count of ten or more. The missing CDR3 end, 3 residues past where the read stops, is filled in from the germline J gene. The V call is TRBV19, the J call TRBJ2-5; 8 bases fit TRBD1. V was pared by 6 bases and J by 4 bases, with 13 bases of the junction left unmatched. The CDR3 consists of 16 residues. Germline V gives CDR1 LNHDA, CDR2 SQIVND (reference sequence). Here the CDR3 reads CASSLWDGQGGETQYF. The CDR3 DNA, read in part, is TGTGCCAGTAGCCTTTGGGATGGACAGGGAGGAGAGACC.

By its share, this clone is medium-sized (0.01 to 0.1%). The read halts 3 residues ahead of the CDR3 end, with the missing end drawn from the germline J gene. The J gene is TRBJ2-3, the V gene TRBV20-1; unclear D gene. The CDR3 length is 12 residues. Trimming took off 5 bases at V and 0 bases at J, with 6 bases between the two ends. Looked up from germline, CDR1 is DFQATT and CDR2 is SNEGSKA (reference sequence). The CDR3 loop reads CSAATSTDTQYF. The CDR3 DNA, read in part, is TGCAGTGCTGCTACTAGCACAGATACG.

The table lists this clone with many counts. The observed sequence ends 3 residues before the CDR3 terminus, with the missing tail filled in from the germline J gene. The genes are TRBV30 and TRBJ2-1; 9 positions agree with TRBD2. CDR3 length: 13 residues. V was pared by 8 bases and J by 4 bases, with 6 bases of the junction left unmatched. CDR1 is GTSNPN and CDR2 is SVGIG in the germline V gene (reference sequence). The DNA read from the CDR3 is TGTGCCGGGGGACTAGCAGTTTACAATGAG. Translating gives CAGGLAVYNE. The CDR3 as a whole reads CAGGLAVYNEQFF.

This clone was observed at least ten times. The sequence runs out 3 residues before the end of the CDR3; the remainder is reconstructed from the germline J gene. The chain combines TRBV4-2 with TRBJ2-3, with TRBD2 matching 7 bases. Looked up from germline, CDR1 is LGHNA and CDR2 is YNFKEQ. V was pared by 3 bases and J by 4 bases, with 7 bases of the junction left unmatched. The CDR3 consists of 15 residues. The chain's CDR3 is CASSQSGTIPDTQYF. The CDR3 DNA, read in part, is TGTGCCAGCAGCCAGTCCGGGACTATCCCAGATACG.

At least ten counts were recorded for this clone. The read comes to an end 3 residues before the CDR3 does, leaving the germline J gene to fill in the end. V gene TRBV30 combines with J gene TRBJ2-3; D not certain. Trimming removed 4 bases at V and 2 bases at J, with 16 bases between. The CDR3 contains 15 residues. The V gene's germline CDR1 is GTSNPN and CDR2 SVGIG (reference sequence). CDR3 sequence reads: CAWTWSVTHTDTQYF. The covered CDR3 bases are TGTGCCTGGACTTGGAGCGTAACGCACACAGATACG.

This clone was observed a handful of times. The read ends 3 residues shy of where the CDR3 ends; the end is completed using the germline J gene. The rearrangement uses TRBV20-1 and TRBJ1-5, with D possibly matching TRBD1 (6 bases). Trimming removed 6 bases at V and 2 bases at J, with 14 bases between. The CDR3 spans 14 residues. Per germline, CDR1 DFQATT and CDR2 SNEGSKA (reference sequence). CDR3 residues: CSAITGSGNQPQHF. The CDR3 DNA, read in part, is TGCAGTGCAATCACAGGGAGTGGCAATCAGCCC.

This clone was picked up a small number of times. The sequence runs out 3 residues before the end of the CDR3; the remainder is reconstructed from the germline J gene. The chain uses TRBV7-2 and TRBJ1-5, with 10 bases that match TRBD1. This CDR3 is 15 amino acids long. CDR1 and CDR2 from the germline V gene are SGHTA and FQGNSA. The V segment lost 1 base and the J segment 5 bases; nucleotides outside the gene matches: 2. The CDR3 loop reads CASSLGQGAYQPQHF. CDR3 DNA, as far as it was read: TGTGCCAGCAGCTTAGGACAGGGGGCCTATCAGCCC.

This clone was detected ten times or more. The read comes to an end 3 residues before the CDR3 does, leaving the germline J gene to fill in the end. V usage is TRBV7-6 and J usage is TRBJ2-5; weak D call: TRBD2 (6 bases). The V gene lost 4 bases and the J gene lost 0 bases, with 18 bases spanning the gap. The CDR3 runs to 17 residues. The germline gives CDR1 SGHVS, CDR2 FNYEAQ. The CDR3 DNA, read in part, is TGTGCCAGCAGCTCCGGACATCCCGGGGGTTACCAAGAGACC. This translates into CASSSGHPGGYQET. The CDR3 in its entirety is CASSSGHPGGYQETQYF.

This clone showed up many times. The DNA ends 3 residues before the CDR3 does, and the rest of the CDR3 is filled in from the germline J gene. J is TRBJ1-5 and V is TRBV12-3 or TRBV12-4; 9 nucleotides match TRBD1. V gave up 3 bases and J gave up 6 bases; unmatched junction bases: 6. The CDR3 consists of 15 residues. The CDR3 reads CASSLMTGGPQPQHF. CDR3 DNA, as far as it was read: TGTGCCAGCAGTTTGATGACAGGGGGTCCTCAGCCC.